These 4 T cell receptor beta chains were all obtained from the same sample, sequenced in a study of blood T cell repertoires in COVID-19. The protocol was immunoSEQ multiplex PCR, while the TCRdb copy is restricted to in-frame clones and leaves out a portion. The sample lists some 70,000 clones; 80% to 90% were seen once. The material sequenced was peripheral blood. The receptors were gathered from a human donor in a cohort sampled during active COVID-19.

This chain uses TRBV6-4 with TRBJ1-1; D is possibly TRBD1 (5 bases). Germline V CDR1 and CDR2: MRHNA, SNTAGT. The CDR3 sequence is 12 residues long. V gave up 8 bases and J gave up 3 bases, with 10 bases separating them. CDR3 sequence reads: CASPGRHTEAFF. The CDR3 DNA reads TGTGCCAGCCCAGGGCGACACACTGAAGCTTTCTTT.

CDR3 region: CASTPGVRETQYF. The CDR3, as DNA: TGTGCCAGCACCCCGGGGGTTCGAGAGACCCAGTACTTC. The chain employs TRBV7-2 and TRBJ2-5, with D possibly being TRBD2 (6 bases). There are 13 residues in the CDR3. Germline CDR1 and CDR2: SGHTA and FQGNSA. V lost 7 bases, J lost 4 bases, and 13 bases lay in between.

This clone was counted a single time. This chain links TRBV10-3 with TRBJ2-7; 10 bases agree with TRBD1. Trimming at V came to 10 bases and at J to 5 bases, leaving 2 bases not matched to a gene. Germline CDR1 reads ENHRY; CDR2 reads SYGVKD. The CDR3 contains 11 residues. DNA for the CDR3: TGTGCCACCGGGACAGGGGACGAGCAGTACTTC. Translating it yields CATGTGDEQYF.

This rearrangement joins TRBV19 to TRBJ1-6, with D unclear. V shed 5 bases and J shed 7 bases, with 9 bases lying between them. The CDR3 loop spans 13 amino acids. Germline V CDR1 and CDR2: LNHDA, SQIVND (reference sequence). The CDR3, as DNA: TGTGCCAGTAGTCCGGGTGTCAATTCACCCCTCCACTTT. Translation: CASSPGVNSPLHF.